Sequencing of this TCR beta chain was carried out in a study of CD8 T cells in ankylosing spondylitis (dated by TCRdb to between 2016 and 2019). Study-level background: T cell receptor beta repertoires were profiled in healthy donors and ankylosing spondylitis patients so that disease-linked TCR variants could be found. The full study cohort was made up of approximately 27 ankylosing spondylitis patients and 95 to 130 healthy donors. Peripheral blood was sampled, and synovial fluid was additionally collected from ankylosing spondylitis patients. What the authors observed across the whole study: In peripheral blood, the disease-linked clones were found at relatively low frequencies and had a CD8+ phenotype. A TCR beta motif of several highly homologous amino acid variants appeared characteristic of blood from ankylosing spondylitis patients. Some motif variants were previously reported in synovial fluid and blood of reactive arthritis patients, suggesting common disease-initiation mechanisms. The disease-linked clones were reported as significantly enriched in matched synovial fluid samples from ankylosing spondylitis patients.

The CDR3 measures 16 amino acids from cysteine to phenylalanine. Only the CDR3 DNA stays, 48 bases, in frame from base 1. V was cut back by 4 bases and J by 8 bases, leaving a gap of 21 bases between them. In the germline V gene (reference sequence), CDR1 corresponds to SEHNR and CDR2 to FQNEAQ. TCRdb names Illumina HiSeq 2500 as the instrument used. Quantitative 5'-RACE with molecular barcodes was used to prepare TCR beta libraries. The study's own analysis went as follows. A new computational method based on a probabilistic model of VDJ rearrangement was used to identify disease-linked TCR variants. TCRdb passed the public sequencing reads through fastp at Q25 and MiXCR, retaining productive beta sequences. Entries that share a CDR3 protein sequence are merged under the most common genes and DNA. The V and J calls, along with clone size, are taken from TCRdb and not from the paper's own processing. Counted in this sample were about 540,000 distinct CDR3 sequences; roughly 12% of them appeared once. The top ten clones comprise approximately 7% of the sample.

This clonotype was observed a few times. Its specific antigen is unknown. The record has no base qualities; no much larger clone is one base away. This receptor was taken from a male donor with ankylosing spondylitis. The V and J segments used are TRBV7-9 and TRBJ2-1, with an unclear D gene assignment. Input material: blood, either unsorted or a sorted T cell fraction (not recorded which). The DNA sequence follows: TGTGCCAGCAGCTCTGGTATAGCCCGGTATGGGGATGAGCAGTTCTTC. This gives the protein CASSSGIARYGDEQFF.